This T cell receptor (beta chain) was profiled in a study of metastatic and nonmetastatic thyroid tumors. Study as a whole: Samples came from malignant and benign thyroid patients, and repertoires were compared across blood and tumor or nodule tissue.

As processed by the authors: Variation in CDR3 across clinicopathological groups served as the basis for constructing a distant-metastasis classifier in papillary thyroid cancer. TCRdb redid the clone calls on the PCR reads using MiXCR. TCRdb, not the original authors, processed these V and J calls. The repertoire holds roughly 40,000 clones, with approximately 20% as singletons. All patients were untreated before thyroid surgery. Germline lookup yields CDR1 SEHNR and CDR2 FQNEAQ (reference sequence). The V gene lost 8 bases and the J gene lost 4 bases, with 18 bases spanning the gap. This CDR3 has 14 residues. This clone was seen at least ten times. Its matching antigen is unknown. Findings and limits, study-wide: The study reportedly found significantly higher TCR beta diversity in malignant thyroid tumors than benign nodules, in blood and tumor.

The sequence was collected from a female donor with papillary thyroid cancer or a benign thyroid nodule (not recorded which). Some clones in this sample may be carry-over from other donors' samples. Sequenced sample: tumor tissue. The rearrangement joins TRBV7-9 to TRBJ2-7, with TRBD2 as a possible D gene (6 bases). The CDR3: CASARGTGRYEQYF. The CDR3 region has the DNA TGTGCCAGCGCACGGGGGACGGGCCGTTACGAGCAGTACTTC. Combining the CDR3 with reference TRBV7-9 and TRBJ2-7 gives the whole variable domain DTGVSQNPRHKITKRGQNVTFRCDPISEHNRLYWYRQTLGQGPEFLTYFQNEAQLEKSRLLSDRFSAERPKGSFSTLEIQRTEQGDSAMYLCASARGTGRYEQYFGPGTRLTVT.